This T cell receptor (beta chain) originates from a study of sequential checkpoint blockade in melanoma. Across the study: Randomization was 1:1 between first-line nivolumab→ipilimumab and ipilimumab→nivolumab. Each arm's sequence ended with maintenance nivolumab.

Data came from immunoSEQ multiplex PCR; TCRdb stores just in-frame clones and leaves some out. Of under 20,000 clones in the sample, around four fifths were seen once. The CDR3 covers 17 residues. Trimming removed 3 bases from V and 2 bases from J, with 21 bases in between. Germline CDR1 is SQVTM and CDR2 is ANQGSEA. Specified treatment: randomized to nivolumab then ipilimumab (arm A) or the reverse (arm B). Live CD3+CD8+ CD19− CD56− cells were sorted from PBMCs. The receptor comes from a human donor with melanoma. The chain has TRBV29-1 and TRBJ2-3; no firm D call. Sequenced here: CD8+ T cells sorted from blood (inferred from file names), sampled from a patient given nivolumab and ipilimumab in sequence. The CDR3 DNA reads as TGCAGCGTTGATACGGTAACAGAAAAAAGTCCCACAGATACGCAGTATTTT. This encodes CSVDTVTEKSPTDTQYF.